These 5 T cell receptor beta chains came from one sample sequenced in a study of blood T cell repertoires in COVID-19. The assay was immunoSEQ multiplex PCR, and TCRdb's table has in-frame clones only and misses some. The data show hundreds of thousands of clones, approximately 91% seen once. Sample: peripheral blood. The origin of the receptors is a middle-aged man with acute or convalescent COVID-19.

This chain joins TRBV18 and TRBJ2-3; no definite D call. The V gene lost 3 bases and the J gene lost 1 base, with 11 bases spanning the gap. Germline V gives CDR1 KGHSH, CDR2 LQKENI. CDR3 length: 15 amino acids. CDR3: CASSPSLTGTDTQYF. The CDR3 DNA reads as TGTGCCAGCTCACCCAGCTTAACAGGCACAGATACGCAGTATTTT.

V is TRBV5-1 and J is TRBJ1-1; the D is unclear. The germline V gene has CDR1 SGHRS and CDR2 YFSETQ. This CDR3 is built from 13 residues. The V gene lost 5 bases and the J gene lost 1 base, with 9 bases spanning the gap. The CDR3: CASSEGANTEAFF. The CDR3 DNA is TGCGCCAGCAGTGAGGGAGCGAACACTGAAGCTTTCTTT.

This clone was seen only once. V usage is TRBV5-1 and J usage is TRBJ2-7; TRBD2 agrees at 10 bases. The CDR3 has 15 amino acids. Germline V gene sequence: CDR1 SGHRS, CDR2 YFSETQ. V was pared by 3 bases and J by 1 base, with 4 bases of the junction left unmatched. The CDR3: CASSYQRGGSYEQYF. The CDR3 DNA follows: TGCGCCAGCAGCTACCAGCGGGGGGGTTCCTACGAGCAGTACTTC.

This chain links TRBV19 with TRBJ1-2; 8 bases line up with TRBD1. The V gene end was trimmed by 6 bases and the J gene end by 7 bases; junction bases not matched to a gene: 7. The CDR3 sequence is 13 residues long. In germline, CDR1 is LNHDA, CDR2 SQIVND (reference sequence). The CDR3 DNA reads as TGTGCCAGTAGCCACCAGGGGGCGGGTGGCTACACCTTC. Translated: CASSHQGAGGYTF.

The chain recombines TRBV11-3 with TRBJ2-5; possibly TRBD1 for D (5 bases). Germline CDR1 SGHNT, CDR2 YENEEA. CDR3 length: 14 amino acids. The V and J ends lost 3 bases and 3 bases respectively, with 11 bases between them. CDR3 coding DNA: TGTGCCAGCAGCTTTGGTACAGGTGAAGAGACCCAGTACTTC. Translating gives CASSFGTGEETQYF.